These 11 T cell receptor beta chains were all obtained from the same sample, sequenced in a study of T cell repertoires in cytomegalovirus infection. TCRdb processed the reads anew with MiXCR; each CDR3 protein has one entry. There are around 450,000 distinct CDR3 sequences in the sample; approximately 32% occur only once, and roughly an eighth lies in the top ten. Sequencing was carried out using PBMCs. These receptors all stem from a human donor in good health (CMV status not recorded). Some clones in this sample may be carry-over from other donors' samples.

The rearrangement joins TRBV10-3 to TRBJ2-3, with D unresolved. The germline gives CDR1 ENHRY, CDR2 SYGVKD. The V and J ends lost 10 bases and 0 bases respectively, with 17 bases between them. This CDR3 region has 15 residues. The CDR3 sequence is CASTSGYPSTDTQYF. The CDR3 DNA reads TGTGCCAGCACATCTGGATACCCTAGCACAGATACGCAGTATTTT.

This chain links TRBV30 with TRBJ2-5; tentatively, D is TRBD1 or TRBD2 (5 bases each). This CDR3 contains 15 residues. Germline V gene data show CDR1 as GTSNPN and CDR2 as SVGIG (reference sequence). The germline V and J ends were trimmed by 5 bases and 0 bases, with 16 bases remaining between them. CDR3 sequence: CAWAPGTTYQETQYF. CDR3 nucleotide sequence: TGTGCCTGGGCCCCCGGGACCACATACCAAGAGACCCAGTACTTC.

The gene calls are TRBV10-3 and TRBJ2-1, with 15 bases aligning to TRBD2. CDR1 is ENHRY and CDR2 is SYGVKD in the germline V gene. The CDR3 has 18 amino acids. Trimming at V came to 6 bases and at J to 3 bases, leaving 9 bases not matched to a gene. The CDR3 nucleotides are TGTGCCATCAGACCGGGACTAGCGGGGGGCCACAACTACAATGAGCAGTTCTTC. It specifies CAIRPGLAGGHNYNEQFF.

This clonotype was detected many times. The chain couples TRBV7-2 to TRBJ2-5; D not certain. CDR3 length equals 17 residues. V dropped 2 bases and J dropped 5 bases, with 21 bases sitting between them. Germline V gives CDR1 SGHTA, CDR2 FQGNSA. CDR3 residues: CASSLNPPNAPRETQYF. DNA for the CDR3: TGTGCCAGCAGCTTAAATCCCCCAAATGCTCCTCGGGAGACCCAGTACTTC.

This clonotype was counted once. At one boundary the junction diverges from the germline segment, which might be a read error. The genes are TRBV4-3 and TRBJ2-7; TRBD1 agrees at 9 bases. CDR1 is LGHNA and CDR2 is YSLEER in the germline V gene. The CDR3 length is 15 residues. Here the CDR3 reads CSSSQAGQGGYEQYF. The CDR3 nucleotides read TGCTCCAGCAGCCAAGCGGGACAGGGCGGTTACGAGCAGTACTTC.

This clonotype has a count of ten or more. The chain combines TRBV7-8 with TRBJ1-6; maybe TRBD1 (5 bases). Germline V CDR1 and CDR2: SGHVS, FQNEAQ. There are 15 residues in the CDR3. Trimming left V 4 bases short and J 10 bases short, with 17 bases between. The CDR3 sequence is CASSSAEGSGSPLHF. The DNA for the CDR3 is TGTGCCAGCAGCTCCGCAGAGGGGTCAGGGTCACCCCTCCACTTT.

V is TRBV7-9 and J is TRBJ2-5; no clear D. CDR3 length: 12 residues. Germline loops: CDR1 SEHNR, CDR2 FQNEAQ (reference sequence). The V and J ends lost 2 bases and 4 bases respectively, with 5 bases between them. CDR3 nucleotides: TGTGCCAGCAGCTTATGCGCAGAGACCCAGTACTTC. Translating gives CASSLCAETQYF.

The chain couples TRBV6-1 to TRBJ2-1, with D possibly matching TRBD2 (6 bases). V was clipped by 1 base and J by 8 bases, with 15 bases between them. Germline-derived CDR1 and CDR2 are MNHNS and SASEGT. The CDR3 runs 15 residues. CDR3 loop: CASSEVVGGWDEQFF. As DNA, the CDR3 is TGTGCCAGCAGTGAAGTGGTGGGAGGATGGGATGAGCAGTTCTTC.

This rearrangement joins TRBV7-9 to TRBJ1-4; no clear D. Germline V gene sequence: CDR1 SEHNR, CDR2 FQNEAQ (reference sequence). The CDR3 consists of 15 residues. Trimming cost V 5 bases and J 6 bases, with 16 bases left between them. The DNA for the CDR3 is TGTGCCAGCAGCCGAGTCGGGCTGGGGTATGAAAAACTGTTTTTT. This codes for CASSRVGLGYEKLFF.

This chain joins TRBV20-1 and TRBJ1-4, with D unresolved. From germline, CDR1 is DFQATT and CDR2 SNEGSKA (reference sequence). The CDR3 is 13 amino acids. Trimming shortened V by 1 base and J by 8 bases, and 11 bases separated the two germline ends. Here the CDR3 DNA reads TGCAGTGCTAGAGTCCCCCCATCGGAAAAACTGTTTTTT. Protein product: CSARVPPSEKLFF.

This clonotype came up a few times. V gene TRBV28 combines with J gene TRBJ2-7, with D perhaps given as TRBD1 or TRBD2 (5 bases each). Germline CDR1 is MDHEN and CDR2 is SYDVKM. The CDR3 runs 12 residues. V was shortened by 10 bases and J by 2 bases, with 12 bases between the two germline ends. CDR3 bases: TGTGCCATCGGGACGGACACCTACGAGCAGTACTTC. Its protein is CAIGTDTYEQYF. The variable domain in full, with the rest retrieved from reference TRBV28 and TRBJ2-7, is DVKVTQSSRYLVKRTGEKVFLECVQDMDHENMFWYRQDPGLGLRLIYFSYDVKMKEKGDIPEGYSVSREKKERFSLILESASTNQTSMYLCAIGTDTYEQYFGPGTRLTVT.